Detailed here is one T cell receptor (beta chain). The sample comes from a study of cytomegalovirus exposure and HLA in healthy donors. The overall study: HLA-typed donors were the source of about 85 million unique TCRs, which an early data release held.

With 7 bases removed from V and 4 bases from J, the gap between germline ends came to 19 bases. This CDR3 contains 15 residues. Germline V CDR1 and CDR2: MNHEY, SVGAGI. The PCR was carried out with 60 Vbeta primers and 13 Jbeta primers. This table comes from immunoSEQ multiplex PCR, and its TCRdb copy is limited to in-frame clones, with some not included. Of 150,000 to 200,000 clones in the sample, roughly four fifths were seen once. The rearrangement joins TRBV6-5 to TRBJ1-2, with a tentative D call TRBD1 (6 bases). The specimen sequenced was PBMCs. This TCR derives from a man between 18 and 29 years old in good health and CMV-seronegative. CDR3 coding DNA: TGTGCCAGCATTGGGGCCCGGGACACCCGCTATGGCTACACCTTC. Translated: CASIGARDTRYGYTF.